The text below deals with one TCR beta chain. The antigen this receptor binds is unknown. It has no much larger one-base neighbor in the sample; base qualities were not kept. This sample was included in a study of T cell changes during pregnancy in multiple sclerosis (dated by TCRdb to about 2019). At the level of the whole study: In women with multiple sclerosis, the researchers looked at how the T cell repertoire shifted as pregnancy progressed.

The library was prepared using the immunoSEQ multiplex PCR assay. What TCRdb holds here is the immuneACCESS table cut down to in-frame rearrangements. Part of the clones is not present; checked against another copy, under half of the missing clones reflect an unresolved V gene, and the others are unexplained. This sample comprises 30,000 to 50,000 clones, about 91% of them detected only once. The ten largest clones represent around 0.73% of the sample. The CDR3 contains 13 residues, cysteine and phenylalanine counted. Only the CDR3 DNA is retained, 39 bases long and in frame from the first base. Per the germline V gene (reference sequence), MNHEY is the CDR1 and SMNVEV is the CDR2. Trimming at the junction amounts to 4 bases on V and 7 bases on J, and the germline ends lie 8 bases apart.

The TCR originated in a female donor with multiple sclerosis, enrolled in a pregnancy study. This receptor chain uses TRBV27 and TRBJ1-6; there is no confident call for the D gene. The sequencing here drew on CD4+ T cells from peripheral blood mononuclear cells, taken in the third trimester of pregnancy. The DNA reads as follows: TGTGCCAGCAGTTCCCCCGGGAATTCACCCCTCCACTTT. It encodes CASSSPGNSPLHF.